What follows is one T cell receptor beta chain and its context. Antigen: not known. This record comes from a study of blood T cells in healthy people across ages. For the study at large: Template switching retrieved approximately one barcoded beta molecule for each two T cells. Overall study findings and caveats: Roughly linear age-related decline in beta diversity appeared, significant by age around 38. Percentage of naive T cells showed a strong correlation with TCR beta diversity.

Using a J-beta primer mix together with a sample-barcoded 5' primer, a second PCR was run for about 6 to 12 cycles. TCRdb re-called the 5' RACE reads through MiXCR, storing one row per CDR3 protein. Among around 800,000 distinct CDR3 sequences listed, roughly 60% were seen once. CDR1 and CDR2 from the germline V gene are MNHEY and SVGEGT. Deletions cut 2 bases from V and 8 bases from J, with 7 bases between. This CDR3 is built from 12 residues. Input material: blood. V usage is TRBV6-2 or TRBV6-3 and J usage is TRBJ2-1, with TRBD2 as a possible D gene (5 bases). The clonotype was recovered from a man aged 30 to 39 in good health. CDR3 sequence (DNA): TGTGCCAGCAGTTACAGGACTGATGAGCAGTTCTTC. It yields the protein CASSYRTDEQFF.